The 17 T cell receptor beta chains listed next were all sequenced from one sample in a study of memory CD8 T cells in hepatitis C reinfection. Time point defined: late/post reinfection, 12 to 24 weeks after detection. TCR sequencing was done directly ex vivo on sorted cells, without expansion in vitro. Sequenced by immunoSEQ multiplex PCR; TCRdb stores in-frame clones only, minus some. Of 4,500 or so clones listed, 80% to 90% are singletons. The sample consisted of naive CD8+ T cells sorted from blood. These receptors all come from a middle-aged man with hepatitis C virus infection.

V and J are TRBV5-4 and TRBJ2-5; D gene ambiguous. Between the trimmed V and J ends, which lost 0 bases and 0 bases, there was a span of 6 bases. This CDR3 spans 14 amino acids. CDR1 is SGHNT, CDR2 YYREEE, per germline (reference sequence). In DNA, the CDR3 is TGTGCCAGCAGCTTGGGGCGGAACCAAGAGACCCAGTACTTC. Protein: CASSLGRNQETQYF.

The CDR3 sequence: CASSSTETGAYPYNEQFF. CDR3 nucleotide sequence: TGTGCCAGCAGCTCGACCGAGACAGGGGCCTACCCCTACAATGAGCAGTTCTTC. The rearrangement links TRBV7-9 to TRBJ2-1; TRBD1 aligns across 8 bases. The V gene's germline CDR1 is SEHNR and CDR2 FQNEAQ (reference sequence). This CDR3 has 18 residues. V dropped 4 bases and J dropped 2; count of bases not matched to a gene: 13.

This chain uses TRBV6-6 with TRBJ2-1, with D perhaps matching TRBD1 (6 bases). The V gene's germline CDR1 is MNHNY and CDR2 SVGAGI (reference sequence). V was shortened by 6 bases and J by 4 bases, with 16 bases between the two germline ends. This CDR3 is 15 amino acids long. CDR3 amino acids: CASSQDRLIYNEQFF. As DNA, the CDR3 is TGTGCCAGCAGCCAGGACAGATTAATATACAATGAGCAGTTCTTC.

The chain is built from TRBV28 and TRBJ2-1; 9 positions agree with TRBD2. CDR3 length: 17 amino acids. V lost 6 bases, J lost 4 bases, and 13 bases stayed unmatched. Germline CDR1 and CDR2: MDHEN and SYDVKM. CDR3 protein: CASRPPGLAAIYNEQFF. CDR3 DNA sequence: TGTGCCAGCAGACCCCCGGGACTAGCCGCCATTTACAATGAGCAGTTCTTC. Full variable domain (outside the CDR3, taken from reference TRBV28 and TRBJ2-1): DVKVTQSSRYLVKRTGEKVFLECVQDMDHENMFWYRQDPGLGLRLIYFSYDVKMKEKGDIPEGYSVSREKKERFSLILESASTNQTSMYLCASRPPGLAAIYNEQFFGPGTRLTVL.

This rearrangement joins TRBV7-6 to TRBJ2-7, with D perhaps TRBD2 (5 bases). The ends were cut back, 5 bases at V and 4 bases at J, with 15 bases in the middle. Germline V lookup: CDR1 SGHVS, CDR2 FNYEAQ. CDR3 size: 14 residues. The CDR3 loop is CASSTRAASYEQYF. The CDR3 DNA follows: TGTGCCAGCAGCACCCGAGCGGCTTCGTACGAGCAGTACTTC.

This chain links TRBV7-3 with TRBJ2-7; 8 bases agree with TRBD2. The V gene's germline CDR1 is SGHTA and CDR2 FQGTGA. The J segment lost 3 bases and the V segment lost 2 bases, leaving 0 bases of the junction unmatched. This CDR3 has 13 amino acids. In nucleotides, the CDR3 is TGTGCCAGCAGCTTACTAGCGGGCTACGAGCAGTACTTC. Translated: CASSLLAGYEQYF.

The CDR3 DNA reads as TGTGCCAGCAGCTTAGCGCTCTCCGGGACTAGCGGGTTGGGGCAGTTCTTC. Amino acids: CASSLALSGTSGLGQFF. The genes are TRBV11-2 and TRBJ2-1; 12 bases map to TRBD2. CDR1 is SGHAT, CDR2 FQNNGV, per germline. This CDR3 is built from 17 residues. Losses at the gene ends were 1 base for V and 12 bases for J; bases not matched to a gene: 13.

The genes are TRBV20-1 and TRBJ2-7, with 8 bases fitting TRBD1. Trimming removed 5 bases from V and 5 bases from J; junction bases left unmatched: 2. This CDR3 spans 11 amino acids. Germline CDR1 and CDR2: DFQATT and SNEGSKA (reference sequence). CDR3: CSAPRGHEQYF. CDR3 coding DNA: TGCAGTGCTCCCAGGGGGCACGAGCAGTACTTC.

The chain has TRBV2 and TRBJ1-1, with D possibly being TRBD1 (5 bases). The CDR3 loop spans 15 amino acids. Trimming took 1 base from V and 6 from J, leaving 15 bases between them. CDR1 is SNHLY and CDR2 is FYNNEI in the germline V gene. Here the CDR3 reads CASSEGFREDPEAFF. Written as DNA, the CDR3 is TGTGCCAGCAGTGAAGGTTTCAGGGAAGACCCTGAAGCTTTCTTT.

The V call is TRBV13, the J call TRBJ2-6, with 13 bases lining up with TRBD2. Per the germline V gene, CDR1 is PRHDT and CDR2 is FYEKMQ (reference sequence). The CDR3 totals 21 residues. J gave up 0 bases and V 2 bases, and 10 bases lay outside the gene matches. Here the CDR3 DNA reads TGTGCCAGCAGCTTAAGTGGGGGGACTAGCGGGGTTCGCTCTGGGGCCAACGTCCTGACTTTC. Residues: CASSLSGGTSGVRSGANVLTF.

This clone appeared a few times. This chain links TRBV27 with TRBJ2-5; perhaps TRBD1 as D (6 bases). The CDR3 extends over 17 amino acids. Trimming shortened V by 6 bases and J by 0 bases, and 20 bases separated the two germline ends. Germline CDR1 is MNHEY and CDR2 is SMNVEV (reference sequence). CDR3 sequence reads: CASSSFGQPYDQETQYF. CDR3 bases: TGTGCCAGCAGCTCTTTTGGACAGCCCTATGACCAAGAGACCCAGTACTTC.

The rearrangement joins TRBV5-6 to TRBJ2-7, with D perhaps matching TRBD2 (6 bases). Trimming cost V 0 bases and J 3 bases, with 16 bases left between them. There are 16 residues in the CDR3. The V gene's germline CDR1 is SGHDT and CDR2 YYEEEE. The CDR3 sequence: CASSLEGGQRGYEQYF. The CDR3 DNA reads TGTGCCAGCAGCTTGGAGGGAGGCCAGCGAGGCTACGAGCAGTACTTC.

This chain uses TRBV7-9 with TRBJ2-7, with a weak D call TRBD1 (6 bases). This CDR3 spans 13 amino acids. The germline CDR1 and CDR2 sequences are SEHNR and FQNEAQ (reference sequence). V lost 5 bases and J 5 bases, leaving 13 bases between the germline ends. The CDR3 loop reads CASSPGTPNEQYF. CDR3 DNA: TGTGCCAGCAGCCCGGGGACACCAAACGAGCAGTACTTC.

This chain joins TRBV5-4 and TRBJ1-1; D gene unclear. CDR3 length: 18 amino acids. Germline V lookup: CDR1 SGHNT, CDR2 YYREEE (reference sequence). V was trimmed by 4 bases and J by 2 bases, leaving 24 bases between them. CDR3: CASSQVGSDYPLNTEAFF. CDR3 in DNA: TGTGCCAGCAGCCAGGTGGGCAGTGATTATCCTTTAAACACTGAAGCTTTCTTT.

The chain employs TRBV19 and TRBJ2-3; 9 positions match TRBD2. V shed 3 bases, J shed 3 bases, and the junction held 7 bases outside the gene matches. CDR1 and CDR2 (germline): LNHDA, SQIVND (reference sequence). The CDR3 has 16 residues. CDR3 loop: CASSIAGGVVTDTQYF. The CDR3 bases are TGTGCCAGTAGTATCGCGGGAGGGGTGGTAACAGATACGCAGTATTTT.

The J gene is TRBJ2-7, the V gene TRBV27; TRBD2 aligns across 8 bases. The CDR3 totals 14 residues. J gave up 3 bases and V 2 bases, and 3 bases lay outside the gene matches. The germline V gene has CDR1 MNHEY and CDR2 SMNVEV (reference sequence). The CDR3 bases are TGTGCCAGCAGTTTAATAGCGGGAAGCTACGAGCAGTACTTC. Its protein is CASSLIAGSYEQYF.

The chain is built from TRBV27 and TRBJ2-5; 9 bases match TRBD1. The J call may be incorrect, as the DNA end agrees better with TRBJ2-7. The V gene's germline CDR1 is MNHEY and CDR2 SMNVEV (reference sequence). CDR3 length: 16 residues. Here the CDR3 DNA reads TGTGCCAGCAGTTTGACAACCGGGACAGGGAACTACGAGCAGTACTTC. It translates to CASSLTTGTGNYEQYF.